The 21 T cell receptor beta chains presented below share a single source sample, sequenced in a study of T cell clones after liver transplantation. Assay: immunoSEQ multiplex PCR; the TCRdb copy retains only in-frame clones and omits some. The table lists about 45,000 clones, around 84% of them singletons. The specimen comprised CD4+ T cells from blood, sampled 24 months after liver transplant. These receptors were collected from a human patient who received a liver transplant. These T cells may partly come from the graft donor.

V and J are TRBV9 and TRBJ2-3, with 7 positions matching TRBD2. V shed 0 bases and J 4 bases; nucleotides not matched to a gene: 8. The CDR3 runs to 16 residues. Per the germline V gene, CDR1 is SGDLS and CDR2 is YYNGEE. The CDR3 protein is CASSVDGGGRADTQYF. The CDR3 DNA reads TGTGCCAGCAGCGTAGATGGCGGGGGAAGGGCAGATACGCAGTATTTT. The full variable domain, in which reference TRBV9 and TRBJ2-3 provide the parts outside the CDR3, is DSGVTQTPKHLITATGQRVTLRCSPRSGDLSVYWYQQSLDQGLQFLIQYYNGEERAKGNILERFSAQQFPDLHSELNLSSLELGDSALYFCASSVDGGGRADTQYFGPGTRLTVL.

V and J are TRBV19 and TRBJ2-3; D call uncertain. The CDR3 totals 12 residues. The V gene lost 11 bases and the J gene lost 1 base, with 10 bases spanning the gap. CDR1 and CDR2 from the germline V gene are LNHDA and SQIVND (reference sequence). The CDR3 loop reads CAARSGTDTQYF. Written as DNA, the CDR3 is TGTGCCGCCAGGTCAGGCACAGATACGCAGTATTTT.

This chain links TRBV30 with TRBJ2-7, with 13 bases that match TRBD2. V lost 3 bases to trimming and J lost 5 bases; unmatched junction nucleotides: 4. The CDR3 is 14 residues long. CDR1 is GTSNPN, CDR2 SVGIG, per germline (reference sequence). The CDR3 nucleotides read TGTGCCTGGAGACGGACTAGCGGGAGCAACGAGCAGTACTTC. Its translation is CAWRRTSGSNEQYF.

The rearrangement uses TRBV5-1 and TRBJ1-5, with 10 bases that match TRBD1. In germline, CDR1 is SGHRS, CDR2 YFSETQ. J was trimmed by 6 bases and V by 3 bases; bases with no gene match: 3. The CDR3 totals 14 residues. Here the CDR3 reads CASSSGTGVQPQHF. CDR3 sequence (DNA): TGCGCCAGCAGCTCTGGGACAGGGGTTCAGCCCCAGCATTTT. Drawing the rest from reference TRBV5-1 and TRBJ1-5, the complete variable domain is KAGVTQTPRYLIKTRGQQVTLSCSPISGHRSVSWYQQTPGQGLQFLFEYFSETQRNKGNFPGRFSGRQFSNSRSEMNVSTLELGDSALYLCASSSGTGVQPQHFGDGTRLSIL.

This clone was recorded a few times. The CDR3 protein is CASSLGRGGKAFF. The CDR3 bases are TGTGCCAGCAGCTTAGGACGGGGGGGGAAAGCTTTCTTT. V gene TRBV7-7 combines with J gene TRBJ1-1, with TRBD1 as a possible D gene (5 bases). In germline, CDR1 is SSHAT, CDR2 FNYEAQ (reference sequence). The CDR3 totals 13 residues. Trimming left V 1 base short and J 9 bases short, with 12 bases between.

The J gene is TRBJ2-3, the V gene TRBV5-6; D remains ambiguous. Trimming removed 1 base from V and 1 base from J, with 4 bases in between. The CDR3 contains 13 residues. The germline V gene encodes CDR1 SGHDT and CDR2 YYEEEE. CDR3 loop: CASSLFGTDTQYF. CDR3 in DNA: TGTGCCAGCAGCTTGTTCGGCACAGATACGCAGTATTTT.

This chain uses TRBV7-6 with TRBJ2-5, with TRBD2 identical over 11 bases. This CDR3 has 15 amino acids. CDR1 SGHVS and CDR2 FNYEAQ come from the germline V gene. Trimming took 3 bases from V and 4 from J; bases not matched to a gene: 4. In DNA form, the CDR3 reads TGTGCCAGCAGCTTTAGCGGGGGGGCCTCAGAGACCCAGTACTTC. This sequence encodes CASSFSGGASETQYF.

CDR3 DNA sequence: TGCGCCAGCAGCTTGGTTTCCGGGGCTGGCACAGATACGCAGTATTTT. Translated, it gives CASSLVSGAGTDTQYF. J is TRBJ2-3 and V is TRBV5-1; the D call may be TRBD1 or TRBD2 (5 bases each). Germline V lookup: CDR1 SGHRS, CDR2 YFSETQ. This CDR3 comprises 16 residues. V was trimmed by 0 bases and J by 1 base, leaving 12 bases between them.

This chain links TRBV5-1 with TRBJ2-2; 7 bases are a match to TRBD2. The CDR3 has 16 amino acids. Germline CDR1 and CDR2: SGHRS and YFSETQ. V dropped 1 base and J dropped 5; count of bases not matched to a gene: 8. The CDR3 sequence: CASSLYAGTKTGELFF. For the CDR3, the DNA is TGCGCCAGCAGCTTGTATGCAGGGACTAAGACCGGGGAGCTGTTTTTT.

The rearrangement joins TRBV29-1 to TRBJ2-7, with 7 bases matching TRBD2. Germline V gene data show CDR1 as SQVTM and CDR2 as ANQGSEA. This CDR3 is built from 13 residues. Germline trimming cut 2 bases from V and 5 bases from J; bases unmatched to any gene: 6. DNA for the CDR3: TGCAGCGTTGAACGGCAGGGAGGGGACGAGCAGTACTTC. This gives the protein CSVERQGGDEQYF.

The V call is TRBV5-1, the J call TRBJ2-2; D might be TRBD2 (6 bases). The CDR3 runs to 15 residues. The ends were cut back, 3 bases at V and 0 bases at J, with 9 bases in the middle. Germline values: CDR1 SGHRS, CDR2 YFSETQ. CDR3 region: CASSSLASNTGELFF. In DNA form, the CDR3 reads TGCGCCAGCAGCTCACTAGCTTCGAACACCGGGGAGCTGTTTTTT.

This sequence joins TRBV19 and TRBJ2-3, with 14 bases matching TRBD2. Germline V gene data show CDR1 as LNHDA and CDR2 as SQIVND (reference sequence). Unmatched junction bases numbered 8, after V lost 7 bases and J lost 8 bases. This CDR3 is 15 amino acids long. The CDR3 nucleotides are TGTGCCAGTATCGGCTGGACTAGCGGGGGGACTACGCAGTATTTT. It codes for CASIGWTSGGTTQYF.

The rearrangement joins TRBV5-1 to TRBJ2-3; a weak D match, TRBD1 (5 bases). Germline V gene sequence: CDR1 SGHRS, CDR2 YFSETQ. Deletions cut 1 base from V and 2 bases from J, with 11 bases between. The CDR3 runs 15 residues. The chain's CDR3 is CASSLTQGYTDTQYF. CDR3 DNA: TGCGCCAGCAGCTTGACCCAGGGATACACAGATACGCAGTATTTT.

In this sample, this clone turned up a few times. In DNA, the CDR3 is TGTGCCATCAGGGACAGCTCTGGAAACACCATATATTTT. Its translation is CAIRDSSGNTIYF. The J gene is TRBJ1-3, the V gene TRBV10-3; tentative D call: TRBD1 (6 bases). CDR3 length: 13 amino acids. In germline, CDR1 is ENHRY, CDR2 SYGVKD. The V and J ends lost 6 bases and 0 bases respectively, with 6 bases between them.

This clone was picked up one time. The CDR3 DNA sequence: TGTGCCAGCGGCGGGGCAGGGGAGAGTGGCTACACCTTC. Protein: CASGGAGESGYTF. The chain has TRBV7-9 and TRBJ1-2, with a weak D call TRBD1 (6 bases). The CDR3 is made up of 13 amino acids. Trimming pared 8 bases from V and 7 bases from J, leaving 17 bases between. Germline assignment: CDR1 SEHNR and CDR2 FQNEAQ (reference sequence).

The chain has TRBV28 and TRBJ2-4; no clear D gene. V was trimmed by 6 bases and J by 1 base, leaving 7 bases between them. The CDR3 has 13 amino acids. The germline V gene encodes CDR1 MDHEN and CDR2 SYDVKM. CDR3 amino acids: CASSPPAKNIQYF. The CDR3 nucleotides are TGTGCCAGCAGCCCTCCTGCCAAAAACATTCAGTACTTC.

This chain links TRBV10-3 with TRBJ2-1, with 7 bases matching TRBD2. The V segment lost 8 bases and the J segment 0 bases; nucleotides outside the gene matches: 4. CDR1 is ENHRY and CDR2 is SYGVKD in the germline V gene. The CDR3 consists of 14 residues. The CDR3 DNA sequence: TGTGCCATCGGCCGGGGGGACTCCTACAATGAGCAGTTCTTC. It is translated as CAIGRGDSYNEQFF.

The rearrangement joins TRBV29-1 to TRBJ1-2; D possibly corresponds to TRBD1 (6 bases). V dropped 6 bases and J dropped 1 base, with 15 bases sitting between them. The CDR3 loop spans 14 amino acids. CDR1 SQVTM and CDR2 ANQGSEA come from the germline V gene. For the CDR3, the DNA is TGCAGCGTCGCCTCGACAGGAGGTAACTATGGCTACACCTTC. Amino acid sequence: CSVASTGGNYGYTF.

This sequence joins TRBV5-4 and TRBJ2-2; D is ambiguous. CDR1 and CDR2 from the germline V gene are SGHNT and YYREEE (reference sequence). The CDR3 covers 14 residues. Trimming took off 4 bases at V and 6 bases at J, with 13 bases between the two ends. This CDR3 reads CASSLMLRPGELFF. The CDR3 DNA reads as TGTGCCAGCAGCCTCATGCTACGTCCCGGGGAGCTGTTTTTT.

This clone has only one observation. The chain joins TRBV10-3 to TRBJ1-5; a possible D gene is TRBD1 (5 bases). Between the trimmed V and J ends, which lost 2 bases and 5 bases, there was a span of 10 bases. Germline V gene lookup returns CDR1 ENHRY and CDR2 SYGVKD. The CDR3 runs 14 residues. In DNA form, the CDR3 reads TGTGCCATCAGTGAGGACAGTTCAGATCAGCCCCAGCATTTT. As protein: CAISEDSSDQPQHF.

This clone was seen only a few times. This chain uses TRBV2 with TRBJ1-2, with TRBD1 matching 8 bases. V trimming: 10 bases; J trimming: 4 bases; junction bases outside the gene matches: 17. Germline V CDR1 and CDR2: SNHLY, FYNNEI. The CDR3 runs to 16 residues. CDR3 DNA sequence: TGTGCCATCCCCGGGACAGGAAACCCCAATAGCTATGGCTACACCTTC. Translation gives CAIPGTGNPNSYGYTF.